The rows below give T cell receptor beta chains drawn from one sample of a study of CD8+ T cells in alopecia areata. Libraries were prepared by immunoSEQ multiplex PCR; TCRdb keeps only in-frame clonotypes and omits some of them. The sample yields roughly 150,000 clones, 62% seen once. The sequencing input was CD8+ T cells sorted from blood. The receptors were sampled from a human donor in good health. CDR3s include the opening cysteine and the closing phenylalanine or tryptophan. A D gene is named only where the DNA matches it firmly. Part of the rows lack a size; the others show once, few, many or a class for expanded clones.

J gene,V gene,clone size,D gene,CDR3 protein,CDR3 DNA
TRBJ2-6,TRBV5-4,.,TRBD1,CASSKGQGVVGANVLTF,TGTGCCAGCAGCAAAGGACAGGGAGTGGTTGGGGCCAACGTCCTGACTTTC
TRBJ2-7,TRBV6-5,.,.,CASSYSISYEQYF,TGTGCCAGCAGTTACTCGATCAGCTACGAGCAGTACTTC
TRBJ1-5,TRBV19,few,.,CASSIYDGSNQPQHF,TGTGCCAGTAGTATCTATGACGGTAGCAATCAGCCCCAGCATTTT
TRBJ1-2,TRBV29-1,.,.,CSVATSGGANYGYTF,TGCAGCGTTGCGACGTCCGGGGGAGCTAACTATGGCTACACCTTC
TRBJ2-7,TRBV29-1,few,.,CSVVSPNSYEQYF,TGCAGCGTAGTGAGCCCCAACTCCTACGAGCAGTACTTC
TRBJ2-3,TRBV7-9,.,.,CASSWATDTQYF,TGTGCCAGCAGCTGGGCGACAGATACGCAGTATTTT
TRBJ1-1,TRBV29-1,few,.,CSDSTAMNTEAFF,TGCAGCGACTCGACAGCCATGAACACTGAAGCTTTCTTT
TRBJ2-3,TRBV4-2,.,.,CASSHLSGRDADTQYF,TGTGCCAGCAGCCACCTCTCGGGGCGGGACGCAGATACGCAGTATTTT
TRBJ2-7,TRBV13,.,TRBD2,CASSTTSGASYEQYF,TGTGCCAGCAGCACTACTAGCGGGGCCTCCTACGAGCAGTACTTC
TRBJ2-2,TRBV13,.,.,CASSYVGSNTGELFF,TGTGCCAGCAGCTATGTCGGATCGAACACCGGGGAGCTGTTTTTT
TRBJ2-2,TRBV15,once,.,CATSSGTGELFF,TGTGCCACCAGCAGTGGGACCGGGGAGCTGTTTTTT
TRBJ2-3,TRBV29-1,.,TRBD2,CSAGGTSGRLTDTQYF,TGCAGCGCCGGGGGGACTAGCGGGAGGCTCACAGATACGCAGTATTTT
TRBJ1-1,TRBV5-6,.,.,CASSLISENTEAFF,TGTGCCAGCAGCCTGATTTCGGAGAACACTGAAGCTTTCTTT
TRBJ2-5,TRBV6-5,.,.,CASSYPGRTQYF,TGTGCCAGCAGTTATCCCGGAAGGACCCAGTACTTC
TRBJ1-5,TRBV2,.,TRBD1,CASSETGGNQPQHF,TGTGCCAGCAGTGAAACAGGGGGAAATCAGCCCCAGCATTTT
TRBJ1-2,TRBV29-1,.,TRBD1,CSVEDRDRGKRGYTF,TGCAGCGTTGAAGATCGGGACAGGGGAAAGAGGGGCTACACCTTC
TRBJ2-2,TRBV6-5,.,.,CASSYSIGRPTGELFF,TGTGCCAGCAGTTACTCGATTGGGCGACCCACCGGGGAGCTGTTTTTT
TRBJ2-1,TRBV30,.,.,CAWLPDSYNEQFF,TGTGCCTGGCTCCCGGACAGCTACAATGAGCAGTTCTTC
TRBJ2-3,TRBV2,.,TRBD2,CASKGLAGGYDTQYF,TGTGCCAGCAAGGGGCTAGCGGGAGGATATGATACGCAGTATTTT
TRBJ1-5,TRBV28,.,.,CASSSTKLTDILTNQPQHF,TGTGCCAGCAGTTCCACGAAACTGACAGACATTCTTACCAATCAGCCCCAGCATTTT
TRBJ1-1,TRBV13,.,.,CASSSGGTEAFF,TGTGCCAGCAGCTCGGGGGGGACTGAAGCTTTCTTT
TRBJ2-5,TRBV7-9,few,TRBD2,CASRRLAQREETQYF,TGTGCCAGCAGGAGACTAGCGCAACGAGAAGAGACCCAGTACTTC
TRBJ1-1,TRBV29-1,.,.,CSVRGGGLGTEAFF,TGCAGCGTTCGAGGGGGGGGCTTGGGCACTGAAGCTTTCTTT
TRBJ2-1,TRBV27,.,.,CASSLSRGDYPYNEQFF,TGTGCCAGCAGTTTATCTCGAGGCGATTACCCCTACAATGAGCAGTTCTTC
TRBJ1-4,TRBV29-1,.,.,CSVAALGELFF,TGCAGCGTCGCGGCCCTAGGGGAACTGTTTTTT
TRBJ2-1,TRBV9,.,TRBD2,CASSVGSAGEWGYEQFF,TGTGCCAGCAGCGTAGGGTCAGCGGGAGAGTGGGGCTATGAGCAGTTCTTC
TRBJ2-7,TRBV29-1,.,.,CSVEDETSYEQYF,TGCAGCGTTGAAGATGAAACTTCCTACGAGCAGTACTTC
TRBJ1-2,TRBV29-1,few,.,CSVVTREGYTF,TGCAGCGTTGTGACCAGGGAAGGCTACACCTTC
TRBJ2-1,TRBV5-1,.,.,CASSWDYNEQFF,TGCGCCAGCAGCTGGGACTACAATGAGCAGTTCTTC
TRBJ2-2,TRBV29-1,.,.,CSTAGRTGELFF,TGCAGTACCGCAGGGAGAACCGGGGAGCTGTTTTTT
TRBJ2-1,TRBV5-6,.,TRBD2,CASSAGTSGSNEQFF,TGTGCCAGCAGCGCAGGGACTAGCGGGAGTAATGAGCAGTTCTTC
TRBJ2-7,TRBV29-1,few,.,CSVEGNEYEQYF,TGCAGCGTTGAGGGTAACGAATACGAGCAGTACTTC
TRBJ2-3,TRBV7-8,once,.,CASSFPHSTDTQYF,TGTGCCAGCAGCTTCCCCCACTCCACAGATACGCAGTATTTT
TRBJ2-7,TRBV4-1,.,.,CASSRITSPGLVYEQYF,TGCGCCAGCAGCCGAATAACTTCTCCGGGACTCGTATACGAGCAGTACTTC
TRBJ2-7,TRBV13,.,.,CASSLDGEGTYEQYF,TGTGCCAGCAGCTTAGATGGCGAAGGGACCTACGAGCAGTACTTC
TRBJ2-7,TRBV14,once,.,CASSQGPSLTYEQYF,TGTGCCAGCAGCCAAGGACCCTCTTTGACCTACGAGCAGTACTTC
TRBJ2-7,TRBV2,.,TRBD2,CAVPGTSGGEQYF,TGTGCCGTCCCCGGGACTAGCGGGGGGGAGCAGTACTTC
TRBJ2-7,TRBV19,.,TRBD2,CASSPGTTYEQYF,TGTGCCAGTAGTCCCGGGACTACCTACGAGCAGTACTTC
TRBJ2-7,TRBV29-1,.,.,CSVAGGTEDQYF,TGCAGCGTTGCAGGCGGGACAGAGGATCAGTACTTC
TRBJ1-1,TRBV29-1,once,.,CSVEANTEAFF,TGCAGCGTCGAGGCGAACACTGAAGCTTTCTTT
TRBJ1-2,TRBV30,.,.,CAWRPLDYGYTF,TGTGCCTGGAGACCCCTCGACTATGGCTACACCTTC
TRBJ2-5,TRBV7-2,.,TRBD2,CASCPSGLWGETQYF,TGTGCCAGCTGTCCTAGCGGACTCTGGGGGGAGACCCAGTACTTC
TRBJ2-1,TRBV25-1,.,.,CASSVGNNEQFF,TGTGCCAGCAGTGTGGGAAACAATGAGCAGTTCTTC
TRBJ2-5,TRBV15,.,.,CATRKGAREETQYF,TGTGCCACCAGAAAGGGGGCGCGGGAGGAGACCCAGTACTTC
TRBJ2-7,TRBV5-1,few,.,CASSLQGKYVHEQYF,TGCGCCAGCAGCTTACAGGGTAAATATGTCCACGAGCAGTACTTC
TRBJ2-7,TRBV9,.,.,CASSVESGGRDEQYF,TGTGCCAGCAGCGTAGAATCAGGGGGGCGCGACGAGCAGTACTTC
TRBJ2-7,TRBV5-6,.,.,CASSLGVTEQYF,TGTGCCAGCAGCTTGGGGGTCACCGAGCAGTACTTC
TRBJ2-1,TRBV12-5,.,TRBD2,CASGAGAYNEQFF,TGTGCTAGTGGTGCGGGGGCCTACAATGAGCAGTTCTTC
TRBJ1-1,TRBV30,.,TRBD1,CAWNTGQGNTEAFF,TGTGCCTGGAATACCGGACAGGGGAACACTGAAGCTTTCTTT
TRBJ2-2,TRBV4-1,.,.,CASSPQGPGELFF,TGCGCCAGCAGCCCGCAGGGTCCCGGGGAGCTGTTTTTT
TRBJ2-4,TRBV29-1,.,TRBD1,CSVVPGQGNNIQYF,TGCAGCGTCGTCCCGGGACAGGGTAATAACATTCAGTACTTC
TRBJ2-1,TRBV30,few,.,CAWNPLGVNEQFF,TGTGCCTGGAACCCGCTAGGTGTCAATGAGCAGTTCTTC
TRBJ2-6,TRBV29-1,few,TRBD1,CSVVQRDRRSSGANVLTF,TGCAGCGTTGTACAGAGGGACAGGAGGAGCTCTGGGGCCAACGTCCTGACTTTC